The clone carrying this T cell receptor beta chain was counted a few times. This specimen includes other DNA sequences encoding the same CDR3. Looked up from germline, CDR1 is MNHEY and CDR2 is SMNVEV (reference sequence). The CDR3 runs 14 residues. The V end lost 3 bases, the J end lost 1 base, and 9 bases lay between the germline ends. The sample is drawn from a study of cytomegalovirus exposure and HLA in healthy donors. Use of 60 Vbeta and 13 Jbeta primers characterized the PCR. Clones were read by immunoSEQ multiplex PCR, and TCRdb kept only the in-frame ones, dropping some. The sample lists under 250,000 clones, roughly 83% occurring once.

The clonotype originates from a boy aged 2 to 9 in good health and CMV-seronegative. What was sequenced was PBMCs. V is TRBV27 and J is TRBJ1-1; D is perhaps TRBD1 (5 bases). CDR3 nucleotides: TGTGCCAGCAGTTTGGGAACAGGGAACACTGAAGCTTTCTTT. Its protein is CASSLGTGNTEAFF.